This T cell receptor beta chain originates from a study of blood T cell repertoires in COVID-19. Turning to the study itself: Specimens from acute and convalescent COVID-19 originated in the United States, Italy and Spain.

Assay used: immunoSEQ multiplex PCR; TCRdb lists only in-frame clones, some missing. The repertoire holds 200,000 to 250,000 clones, with around 89% as singletons. The CDR3 sequence is 13 residues long. V shed 4 bases, J shed 4 bases, and the junction held 4 bases outside the gene matches. CDR1 is SGHRS and CDR2 is YFSETQ in the germline V gene. This chain joins TRBV5-1 and TRBJ2-7, with TRBD1 matching 8 bases. Material: PBMCs or T cells enriched from blood (not recorded which). The TCR comes from a man aged 30-40 years who had been exposed to COVID-19. The chain's CDR3 is CASSPGQEYEQYF. The CDR3 DNA sequence: TGCGCCAGCAGCCCGGGACAGGAGTACGAGCAGTACTTC.